This T cell receptor beta chain was identified during a study of beta chain features in type 1 diabetes. Study information: Age, gender, cell numbers and subset yield matched between patients and controls. Study-level points and caveats: Possibly, sequencing cDNA over-represented cells that had high TCR expression levels. The naive, central memory and Treg TCRB repertoires looked more alike in patients than they did in healthy donors. TCRB CDR3s were moderately but significantly shorter in Type 1 diabetes patients in all four CD4+ subsets.

Germline V gene sequence: CDR1 KGHSH, CDR2 LQKENI. V lost 0 bases and J lost 0, with 7 bases in between. This CDR3 region has 15 residues. This clone was observed a handful of times. Its target is not known. The authors reverse transcribed all of the isolated RNA, so sequencing captured expressed TCRB transcripts. Some 3.8 million reads, on average, came from each naive, central memory and regulatory T cell sample. Method: immunoSEQ multiplex PCR; TCRdb's copy keeps in-frame clones and lacks some. Among 680,000 or so clones listed, over 10% were seen once. The sample taken for sequencing was naive CD4+ T cells from blood. The receptor was derived from a man aged 18-30 years with type 1 diabetes. This sequence joins TRBV18 and TRBJ2-3; the D is unclear. CDR3 residues: CASSPPSQSTDTQYF. In nucleotides, the CDR3 is TGTGCCAGCTCACCACCTTCACAGAGCACAGATACGCAGTATTTT.